The 28 T cell receptor beta chains in this list originate from one sample, sequenced in a study of T cells in Graves' hyperthyroidism and ophthalmopathy. TCR beta CDR3 sequences were amplified from RNA transcripts. TCR CDR3 regions were first amplified by RT-PCR with HTBI primers. MiXCR was run by TCRdb on the multiplex PCR reads, yielding one entry per CDR3 protein. Altogether hundreds of thousands of distinct CDR3 sequences are present, about two fifths being singletons, with the ten largest covering around 10%. Sequencing was carried out using blood. These receptors were obtained from a man younger than 35 with Graves' hyperthyroidism.

This clonotype occurred a few times. The chain has TRBV7-9 and TRBJ2-7; TRBD1 is a possible D gene (6 bases). Trimming pared 8 bases from V and 3 bases from J, leaving 14 bases between. Per germline, CDR1 SEHNR and CDR2 FQNEAQ (reference sequence). The CDR3 sequence is 13 residues long. CDR3 in amino acids: CASGQPSFYEQYF. As DNA, the CDR3 is TGTGCCAGCGGACAGCCCTCCTTCTACGAGCAGTACTTC.

Note on this clonotype: Only one base separates this from a far larger clonotype, so it likely reflects a read error. The CDR3 does not end in the conserved phenylalanine or tryptophan, so this is likely a read error. The chain carries TRBV19 and TRBJ1-1; D not certain. The V gene lost 6 bases and the J gene lost 4 bases, with 9 bases spanning the gap. CDR3 size: 12 residues. Per germline, CDR1 LNHDA and CDR2 SQIVND (reference sequence). CDR3 protein: CASSQGVTEAFS. The CDR3 region has the DNA TGTGCCAGTAGCCAAGGTGTCACTGAAGCTTTCTCT.

On this clonotype itself: A much more abundant neighbour one base away suggests this may be a read error. The chain is built from TRBV10-3 and TRBJ2-5; D might be TRBD1 (5 bases). CDR1 ENHRY and CDR2 SYGVKD come from the germline V gene. CDR3 length: 14 amino acids. Trimming left V 4 bases short and J 4 bases short, with 13 bases between. Here the CDR3 reads CAISAGPFRETQYF. In DNA, the CDR3 is TGTGCCATCAGTGCAGGGCCCTTCCGAGAGACCCAGTACTTC.

This clonotype has at least ten counts. This chain uses TRBV19 with TRBJ1-2, with TRBD1 identical over 10 bases. The length of the CDR3 is 14 residues. The germline V gene has CDR1 LNHDA and CDR2 SQIVND (reference sequence). With V trimmed by 2 bases and J by 6 bases, 3 bases remained unmatched. The CDR3 region is CASSILGQGNGYTF. The CDR3 DNA follows: TGTGCCAGTAGTATATTGGGACAGGGGAATGGCTACACCTTC.

V gene TRBV9 combines with J gene TRBJ2-7; 8 bases are shared with TRBD2. Germline CDR1 reads SGDLS; CDR2 reads YYNGEE. After removal of 4 bases from V and 4 bases from J, the junction contained 7 bases not matched to a gene. The CDR3 covers 14 residues. CDR3 nucleotide sequence: TGTGCCAGCAGCCAATCGGGGGGGAAATACGAGCAGTACTTC. This encodes CASSQSGGKYEQYF.

This clonotype was recorded many times. This rearrangement joins TRBV10-3 to TRBJ1-2, with 7 bases fitting TRBD1. Germline loops: CDR1 ENHRY, CDR2 SYGVKD. The CDR3 totals 13 residues. With 9 bases clipped from V and 6 bases from J, the junction kept 10 bases outside the gene matches. The CDR3 loop is CAIRTTGENGYTF. DNA for the CDR3: TGTGCCATTCGAACAACAGGGGAGAATGGCTACACCTTC.

This clonotype was recorded many times. The chain joins TRBV14 to TRBJ1-6; D unclear. Germline CDR1 SGHDN, CDR2 FVKESK. The CDR3 is 12 amino acids. Between the trimmed V and J ends, which lost 2 bases and 5 bases, there was a span of 1 base. Written as DNA, the CDR3 is TGTGCCAGCAGCCAACATAATTCACCCCTCCACTTT. Protein sequence: CASSQHNSPLHF.

There are a few counts of this clonotype. V is TRBV6-5 and J is TRBJ2-7; weak D call: TRBD2 (6 bases). Trimming pared 5 bases from V and 10 bases from J, leaving 12 bases between. The germline V gene has CDR1 MNHEY and CDR2 SVGAGI. The CDR3 totals 11 residues. In DNA form, the CDR3 reads TGTGCCAGCAGTGACGCGGGACTTCAGTACTTC. Translated, it gives CASSDAGLQYF.

This clonotype was recorded at least ten times. This sequence joins TRBV24-1 and TRBJ2-7; D is unclear. The CDR3 contains 12 residues. Trimming took off 9 bases at V and 7 bases at J, with 15 bases between the two ends. CDR1 and CDR2 (germline): KGHDR, SFDVKD. The CDR3 nucleotides read TGTGCCACCTCCGGGCCGGGTCGTGAGCAGTACTTC. Translated: CATSGPGREQYF.

The gene calls are TRBV10-3 and TRBJ1-2, with D hard to call. CDR3 size: 12 residues. Germline CDR1 and CDR2: ENHRY and SYGVKD. In DNA, the CDR3 is TGTGCTCACGGCCCCGGAGCAGATGGCTACACCTTC. The encoded protein is CAHGPGADGYTF.

The chain joins TRBV20-1 to TRBJ1-3, with unresolved D. The CDR3 spans 13 residues. Trimming took off 6 bases at V and 3 bases at J, with 12 bases between the two ends. Per the germline V gene, CDR1 is DFQATT and CDR2 is SNEGSKA (reference sequence). The CDR3 is CSAPVVRGNTIYF. In DNA form, the CDR3 reads TGCAGTGCCCCCGTGGTCCGTGGAAACACCATATATTTT.

A few counts support this clonotype. As DNA, the CDR3 is TGCGCCAGCAGCCAAGATCGAGCGGAAAAACTGTTTTTT. This codes for CASSQDRAEKLFF. The chain is built from TRBV4-1 and TRBJ1-4; D uncertain. Per germline, CDR1 MGHRA and CDR2 YSYEKL. This CDR3 comprises 13 residues. Trimming pared 0 bases from V and 8 bases from J, leaving 7 bases between.

This chain joins TRBV20-1 and TRBJ1-1; D is perhaps TRBD1 (5 bases). V lost 5 bases to trimming and J lost 6 bases, with 13 bases between them. The CDR3 runs to 12 residues. Germline V gene data show CDR1 as DFQATT and CDR2 as SNEGSKA (reference sequence). CDR3 coding DNA: TGCAGTGCTTCGGGACGCTTAGCTGAAGCTTTCTTT. Its translation is CSASGRLAEAFF.

The chain links TRBV29-1 to TRBJ2-7, with D perhaps TRBD2 (5 bases). Germline loops: CDR1 SQVTM, CDR2 ANQGSEA. With 5 bases removed from V and 5 bases from J, the gap between germline ends came to 19 bases. The CDR3 loop spans 14 amino acids. CDR3 region: CSVWLAYTGDEQYF. CDR3 DNA: TGCAGCGTTTGGCTAGCTTACACCGGGGACGAGCAGTACTTC.

This clonotype was seen ten or more times. The V and J genes are TRBV7-2 and TRBJ1-3; D possibly corresponds to TRBD1 (6 bases). Per germline, CDR1 SGHTA and CDR2 FQGNSA. V was trimmed by 3 bases and J by 0 bases, leaving 12 bases between them. The CDR3 sequence is 16 residues long. The CDR3 DNA is TGTGCCAGCAGCTTGTCAGGGGCGAGCTCTGGAAACACCATATATTTT. Protein: CASSLSGASSGNTIYF.

The chain joins TRBV4-1 to TRBJ2-7; 13 bases agree with TRBD2. Germline V lookup: CDR1 MGHRA, CDR2 YSYEKL. After removal of 5 bases from V and 2 bases from J, the junction contained 9 bases not matched to a gene. The CDR3 is made up of 17 amino acids. As DNA, the CDR3 is TGCGCCAGCAGCGCCTCAGTAACTAGCGGGGGGGCCTACGAGCAGTACTTC. It yields the protein CASSASVTSGGAYEQYF.

The chain uses TRBV20-1 and TRBJ2-5; 8 nucleotides line up with TRBD2. Looked up from germline, CDR1 is DFQATT and CDR2 is SNEGSKA (reference sequence). The CDR3 has 13 residues. V lost 4 bases, J lost 2 bases, and 3 bases stayed unmatched. The CDR3, as DNA: TGCAGTGCTAACTCGGGAGGGCAAGAGACCCAGTACTTC. Its protein product is CSANSGGQETQYF.

The chain combines TRBV12-3 or TRBV12-4 with TRBJ1-6, with a weak D call TRBD1 (5 bases). Trimming left V 6 bases short and J 4 bases short, with 19 bases between. This CDR3 has 17 amino acids. This CDR3 is CASSPRGVAPYNSPLHF. The CDR3 region has the DNA TGTGCCAGCAGCCCAAGAGGGGTGGCCCCGTATAATTCACCCCTCCACTTT.

The V and J genes are TRBV7-2 and TRBJ2-5; D remains ambiguous. The CDR3 loop spans 14 amino acids. CDR1 SGHTA and CDR2 FQGNSA come from the germline V gene. Trimming removed 8 bases from V and 5 bases from J, with 18 bases in between. The CDR3 sequence: CASRSHPAGETQYF. The CDR3 bases are TGTGCCAGCCGTTCCCACCCAGCTGGGGAGACCCAGTACTTC.

This clonotype was detected many times. This rearrangement joins TRBV20-1 to TRBJ2-5; 10 bases align to TRBD1. The junction had 19 bases not matched to a gene; V was cut back by 3 bases and J by 3 bases. Germline values: CDR1 DFQATT, CDR2 SNEGSKA (reference sequence). The CDR3 is 19 amino acids. The CDR3 bases are TGCAGTGCTAGCCGACCACGATACAAAGACAGGGGGCTTGAAGAGACCCAGTACTTC. Translated: CSASRPRYKDRGLEETQYF.

The chain has TRBV10-2 and TRBJ1-5; weak D call: TRBD1 (5 bases). V was trimmed by 4 bases and J by 1 base, leaving 14 bases between them. Germline V gene sequence: CDR1 WSHSY, CDR2 SAAADI. This CDR3 is 16 amino acids long. The CDR3: CASSGGFRGSNQPQHF. In DNA, the CDR3 is TGCGCCAGCAGTGGGGGGTTCCGGGGAAGCAATCAGCCCCAGCATTTT.

Points on this clonotype: An end of the junction differs from the germline gene, which may be a read error. The chain couples TRBV7-9 to TRBJ2-6, with 8 bases fitting TRBD2. The CDR3 totals 17 residues. Germline CDR1 and CDR2: SEHNR and FQNEAQ (reference sequence). The CDR3 DNA is TGTGTCAGCAGCTCGGGGGGGTCGGCCTCTGGGGCCAACGTCCTGACTTTC. Its translation: CVSSSGGSASGANVLTF.

This clonotype was seen ten or more times. The chain links TRBV2 to TRBJ2-7; D is possibly TRBD1 or TRBD2 (6 bases each). CDR1 and CDR2 (germline): SNHLY, FYNNEI. This CDR3 contains 11 residues. The ends were cut back, 2 bases at V and 10 bases at J, with 9 bases in the middle. The CDR3 here is CASSELGGQYF. In nucleotides, the CDR3 is TGTGCCAGCAGTGAACTGGGGGGCCAGTACTTC.

V usage is TRBV12-3 or TRBV12-4 and J usage is TRBJ2-7, with D perhaps given as TRBD1 or TRBD2 (5 bases each). Trimming removed 2 bases at V and 3 bases at J, with 11 bases between. This CDR3 spans 14 amino acids. CDR3 residues: CASSLRGSHYEQYF. CDR3 coding DNA: TGTGCCAGCAGTTTACGGGGCAGCCACTACGAGCAGTACTTC.

This clonotype was seen only a few times. The J gene is TRBJ2-7, the V gene TRBV9; 14 bases agree with TRBD2. Germline loops: CDR1 SGDLS, CDR2 YYNGEE. J gave up 4 bases and V 0 bases, and 0 bases lay outside the gene matches. This CDR3 is 15 amino acids long. In DNA form, the CDR3 reads TGTGCCAGCAGCGTAGGGACTAGCGGGGGGTACGAGCAGTACTTC. It is translated as CASSVGTSGGYEQYF. Complete variable domain (other parts from reference TRBV9 and TRBJ2-7): DSGVTQTPKHLITATGQRVTLRCSPRSGDLSVYWYQQSLDQGLQFLIQYYNGEERAKGNILERFSAQQFPDLHSELNLSSLELGDSALYFCASSVGTSGGYEQYFGPGTRLTVT.

The sample holds a few counts of this clonotype. The V gene is TRBV7-9, the J gene TRBJ2-7, with D possibly being TRBD1 (6 bases). The CDR3 sequence is 13 residues long. CDR1 and CDR2 (germline): SEHNR, FQNEAQ (reference sequence). V gave up 8 bases and J gave up 1 base, with 12 bases separating them. The CDR3, as DNA: TGTGCCAGCGTGCGGACAGAATCCTACGAGCAGTACTTC. Protein product: CASVRTESYEQYF.

The rearrangement uses TRBV19 and TRBJ1-5; TRBD1 might be the D (6 bases). From germline, CDR1 is LNHDA and CDR2 SQIVND (reference sequence). This CDR3 has 15 residues. The V gene lost 8 bases and the J gene lost 0 bases, with 14 bases spanning the gap. The CDR3 spells CASSRDNNSNQPQHF. The CDR3 DNA sequence: TGTGCCAGTTCCCGGGACAACAATAGCAATCAGCCCCAGCATTTT.

This clonotype was seen repeatedly, ten times or more. This sequence joins TRBV7-8 and TRBJ1-6; D uncertain. The V gene lost 1 base and the J gene lost 9 bases, with 7 bases spanning the gap. The germline V gene encodes CDR1 SGHVS and CDR2 FQNEAQ. This CDR3 spans 13 amino acids. CDR3 in amino acids: CASSLDGSSPLHF. Here the CDR3 DNA reads TGTGCCAGCAGCTTAGACGGTAGTTCACCCCTCCACTTT.